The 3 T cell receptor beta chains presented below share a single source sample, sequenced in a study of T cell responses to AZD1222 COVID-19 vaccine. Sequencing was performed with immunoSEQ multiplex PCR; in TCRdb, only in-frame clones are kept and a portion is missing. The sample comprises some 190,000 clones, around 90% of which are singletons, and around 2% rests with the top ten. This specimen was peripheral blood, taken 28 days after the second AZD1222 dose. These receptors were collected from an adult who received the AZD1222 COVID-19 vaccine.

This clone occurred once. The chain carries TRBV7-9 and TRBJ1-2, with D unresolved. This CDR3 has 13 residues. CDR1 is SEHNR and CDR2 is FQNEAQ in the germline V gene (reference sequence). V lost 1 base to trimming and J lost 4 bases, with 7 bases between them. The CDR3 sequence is CASSLDRGYGYTF. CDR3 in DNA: TGTGCCAGCAGCTTAGATCGGGGCTATGGCTACACCTTC.

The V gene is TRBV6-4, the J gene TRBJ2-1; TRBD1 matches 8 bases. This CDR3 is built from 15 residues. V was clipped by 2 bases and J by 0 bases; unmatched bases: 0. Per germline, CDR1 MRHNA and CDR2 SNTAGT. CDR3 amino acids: CASSDTGGSYNEQFF. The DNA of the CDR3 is TGTGCCAGCAGTGACACAGGGGGCTCCTACAATGAGCAGTTCTTC.

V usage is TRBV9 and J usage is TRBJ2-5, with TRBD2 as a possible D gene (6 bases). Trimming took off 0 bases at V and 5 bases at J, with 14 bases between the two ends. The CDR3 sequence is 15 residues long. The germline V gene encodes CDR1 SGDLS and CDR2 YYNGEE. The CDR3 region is CASSVAMGGSETQYF. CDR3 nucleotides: TGTGCCAGCAGCGTAGCGATGGGAGGTTCTGAGACCCAGTACTTC.